A selection of T cell receptor beta chains follows, all from one sample in a study of regulatory T cells in long-lasting Graves disease. TCRdb independently ran MiXCR on the multiplex PCR reads; one entry per CDR3 protein. The sample lists around 420,000 distinct CDR3 sequences, approximately 16% occurring once. The same sample was also used in a study of T cells in Graves' hyperthyroidism and ophthalmopathy.

The sample was peripheral blood mononuclear cells (PBMCs), taken at new diagnosis, from a patient treated with antithyroid drugs. The receptors originated from a woman aged 40 to 55 with Graves disease. Each CDR3 is given with its conserved first and last residue. The order of the fields is CDR3 length, clone size, D gene, V gene, J gene, CDR3 protein, CDR3 DNA. The D gene is left open where the match is weak. The size of a clone is reported for some rows only, either as once, few or many, or as a class for expanded clones.

CDR3 length: 16; clone size: many; D gene: TRBD1; V gene: TRBV24-1; J gene: TRBJ2-1; CDR3 protein: CATSDLGQGTYNEQFF; CDR3 DNA: TGTGCCACCAGTGATCTAGGACAGGGGACCTACAATGAGCAGTTCTTC
CDR3 length: 13; clone size: many; D gene: NA; V gene: TRBV6-5; J gene: TRBJ2-7; CDR3 protein: CASSYSRSYEQYF; CDR3 DNA: TGTGCCAGCAGTTACTCCCGCTCCTACGAGCAGTACTTC
CDR3 length: 14; clone size: many; D gene: TRBD2; V gene: TRBV3-1; J gene: TRBJ2-3; CDR3 protein: CASSQGTSADTQYF; CDR3 DNA: TGTGCCAGCAGCCAGGGGACTAGTGCAGATACGCAGTATTTT
CDR3 length: 13; clone size: NA; D gene: NA; V gene: TRBV5-5; J gene: TRBJ1-3; CDR3 protein: CASSLSMENTIYF; CDR3 DNA: TGTGCCAGCAGCTTGTCGATGGAAAACACCATATATTTT
CDR3 length: 14; clone size: NA; D gene: TRBD1; V gene: TRBV11-3; J gene: TRBJ1-2; CDR3 protein: CASSFGQGLYGYTF; CDR3 DNA: TGTGCCAGCAGTTTCGGACAGGGCCTTTATGGCTACACCTTC
CDR3 length: 16; clone size: many; D gene: TRBD2; V gene: TRBV12-3/TRBV12-4; J gene: TRBJ2-1; CDR3 protein: CASRTRTSGKLGEQFF; CDR3 DNA: TGTGCCAGCAGGACCAGGACTAGCGGGAAGCTTGGTGAGCAGTTCTTC
CDR3 length: 16; clone size: many; D gene: NA; V gene: TRBV28; J gene: TRBJ2-3; CDR3 protein: CASSPPPWIGTDTQYF; CDR3 DNA: TGTGCCAGCAGTCCCCCCCCCTGGATCGGCACAGATACGCAGTATTTT
CDR3 length: 14; clone size: NA; D gene: NA; V gene: TRBV30; J gene: TRBJ2-6; CDR3 protein: CAWSDLSGANVLTF; CDR3 DNA: TGTGCCTGGAGTGACCTCTCTGGGGCCAACGTCCTGACTTTC
CDR3 length: 15; clone size: many; D gene: NA; V gene: TRBV10-2; J gene: TRBJ2-7; CDR3 protein: CASSQTDPGVLEQYF; CDR3 DNA: TGCGCCAGCAGCCAAACGGACCCGGGGGTACTCGAGCAGTACTTC
CDR3 length: 15; clone size: many; D gene: TRBD2; V gene: TRBV27; J gene: TRBJ2-7; CDR3 protein: CASSERLADFFEQYF; CDR3 DNA: TGTGCCAGCAGCGAACGACTAGCGGATTTCTTTGAGCAGTACTTC
CDR3 length: 13; clone size: few; D gene: NA; V gene: TRBV12-3/TRBV12-4; J gene: TRBJ1-1; CDR3 protein: CASSLSVDTEAFF; CDR3 DNA: TGTGCCAGCAGTTTAAGCGTGGACACTGAAGCTTTCTTT
CDR3 length: 13; clone size: many; D gene: NA; V gene: TRBV28; J gene: TRBJ2-7; CDR3 protein: CASGLLSSYEQYF; CDR3 DNA: TGTGCCAGCGGACTGTTGAGCTCCTACGAGCAGTACTTC
CDR3 length: 15; clone size: NA; D gene: NA; V gene: TRBV4-3; J gene: TRBJ2-1; CDR3 protein: CASSQGTRSYNEQFF; CDR3 DNA: TGCGCCAGCAGCCAAGGGACCCGCTCCTACAATGAGCAGTTCTTC
CDR3 length: 14; clone size: many; D gene: TRBD1; V gene: TRBV12-3/TRBV12-4; J gene: TRBJ2-7; CDR3 protein: CASSMTGNSYEQYF; CDR3 DNA: TGTGCCAGCAGTATGACAGGGAACTCCTACGAGCAGTACTTC
CDR3 length: 17; clone size: NA; D gene: NA; V gene: TRBV30; J gene: TRBJ2-1; CDR3 protein: CASKISGRQAGRNEQFF; CDR3 DNA: TGTGCATCAAAAATCTCTGGACGACAGGCCGGGCGGAATGAGCAGTTCTTC
CDR3 length: 14; clone size: NA; D gene: TRBD1; V gene: TRBV27; J gene: TRBJ1-5; CDR3 protein: CASSLGPGQGPQHF; CDR3 DNA: TGTGCCAGCAGTTTAGGACCGGGACAGGGGCCCCAGCATTTT
CDR3 length: 13; clone size: few; D gene: NA; V gene: TRBV5-6; J gene: TRBJ2-7; CDR3 protein: CASSPGRGHEQYF; CDR3 DNA: TGTGCCAGCAGCCCCGGCAGGGGCCACGAGCAGTACTTC
CDR3 length: 14; clone size: many; D gene: TRBD1; V gene: TRBV7-9; J gene: TRBJ2-5; CDR3 protein: CASSLRQGVETQYF; CDR3 DNA: TGTGCCAGCAGCTTAAGACAGGGAGTGGAGACCCAGTACTTC
CDR3 length: 19; clone size: NA; D gene: NA; V gene: TRBV20-1; J gene: TRBJ2-1; CDR3 protein: CSARGIYNTVADTYNEQFF; CDR3 DNA: TGCAGTGCTAGAGGCATTTATAATACGGTAGCCGACACCTACAATGAGCAGTTCTTC
CDR3 length: 17; clone size: NA; D gene: TRBD2; V gene: TRBV11-3; J gene: TRBJ2-5; CDR3 protein: CASSFGSSGSYQETQYF; CDR3 DNA: TGTGCCAGCAGCTTCGGTTCTAGCGGGAGTTACCAAGAGACCCAGTACTTC
CDR3 length: 14; clone size: NA; D gene: NA; V gene: TRBV15; J gene: TRBJ1-3; CDR3 protein: CATGGPTTGNTIYF; CDR3 DNA: TGTGCCACCGGGGGCCCAACAACTGGAAACACCATATATTTT
CDR3 length: 16; clone size: many; D gene: TRBD2; V gene: TRBV20-1; J gene: TRBJ2-5; CDR3 protein: CSANRLAGGQWETQYF; CDR3 DNA: TGCAGTGCAAACCGACTAGCGGGAGGGCAATGGGAGACCCAGTACTTC
CDR3 length: 14; clone size: many; D gene: NA; V gene: TRBV7-9; J gene: TRBJ2-7; CDR3 protein: CASSLMGGTYEQYF; CDR3 DNA: TGTGCCAGCAGCTTAATGGGCGGGACCTACGAGCAGTACTTC
CDR3 length: 14; clone size: many; D gene: NA; V gene: TRBV2; J gene: TRBJ2-7; CDR3 protein: CASGRSVNSYEQYF; CDR3 DNA: TGTGCCAGCGGTAGATCGGTCAACTCCTACGAGCAGTACTTC
CDR3 length: 16; clone size: many; D gene: TRBD1; V gene: TRBV6-5; J gene: TRBJ1-6; CDR3 protein: CASSYGTGQGNSPLHF; CDR3 DNA: TGTGCCAGCAGTTACGGCACGGGACAGGGAAATTCACCCCTCCACTTT
CDR3 length: 16; clone size: few; D gene: NA; V gene: TRBV3-1; J gene: TRBJ2-7; CDR3 protein: CASSQTFSGTSYEQYF; CDR3 DNA: TGTGCCAGCAGCCAAACTTTCTCCGGGACCTCCTACGAGCAGTACTTC
CDR3 length: 14; clone size: NA; D gene: NA; V gene: TRBV7-6; J gene: TRBJ2-2; CDR3 protein: CASSLATGSGELFF; CDR3 DNA: TGTGCCAGCAGCTTAGCCACAGGGTCCGGGGAGCTGTTTTTT
CDR3 length: 14; clone size: once; D gene: TRBD1; V gene: TRBV4-3; J gene: TRBJ1-4; CDR3 protein: CASRRDRGYEKLFF; CDR3 DNA: TGCGCCAGCAGACGGGACAGGGGTTATGAAAAACTGTTTTTT
CDR3 length: 12; clone size: NA; D gene: NA; V gene: TRBV6-2/TRBV6-3; J gene: TRBJ2-1; CDR3 protein: CASSYRTGAQFF; CDR3 DNA: TGTGCCAGCAGTTACCGTACGGGGGCGCAGTTCTTC
CDR3 length: 14; clone size: NA; D gene: NA; V gene: TRBV20-1; J gene: TRBJ2-7; CDR3 protein: CSAPKTGSPGEQYF; CDR3 DNA: TGCAGTGCTCCTAAAACCGGGAGCCCCGGCGAGCAGTACTTC
CDR3 length: 16; clone size: many; D gene: TRBD2; V gene: TRBV28; J gene: TRBJ2-1; CDR3 protein: CASSLLAGSSYNEQFF; CDR3 DNA: TGCGCCAGCAGCCTATTAGCGGGGAGCTCCTACAATGAGCAGTTCTTC
CDR3 length: 12; clone size: many; D gene: TRBD1; V gene: TRBV2; J gene: TRBJ1-1; CDR3 protein: CASSRQGAEAFF; CDR3 DNA: TGTGCCAGCAGCCGTCAGGGGGCTGAAGCTTTCTTT
CDR3 length: 13; clone size: many; D gene: NA; V gene: TRBV6-2/TRBV6-3; J gene: TRBJ2-1; CDR3 protein: CASRWGEYNEQFF; CDR3 DNA: TGTGCCAGCAGGTGGGGGGAATACAATGAGCAGTTCTTC
CDR3 length: 14; clone size: many; D gene: NA; V gene: TRBV5-1; J gene: TRBJ1-5; CDR3 protein: CASSAGDSNQPQHF; CDR3 DNA: TGCGCCAGCAGCGCGGGGGACAGCAATCAGCCCCAGCATTTT
CDR3 length: 15; clone size: NA; D gene: NA; V gene: TRBV9; J gene: TRBJ2-1; CDR3 protein: CASSVGGRTYNEQFF; CDR3 DNA: TGTGCCAGCAGCGTAGGGGGACGGACCTACAATGAGCAGTTCTTC
CDR3 length: 16; clone size: many; D gene: NA; V gene: TRBV18; J gene: TRBJ2-5; CDR3 protein: CASSPRQGNLRETQYF; CDR3 DNA: TGTGCCAGCTCACCCAGGCAGGGGAATCTCCGAGAGACCCAGTACTTC
CDR3 length: 19; clone size: many; D gene: TRBD2; V gene: TRBV10-2; J gene: TRBJ2-1; CDR3 protein: CASSYGLAGGPDLYNEQFF; CDR3 DNA: TGCGCCAGCAGCTATGGACTAGCGGGAGGCCCCGACCTCTACAATGAGCAGTTCTTC
CDR3 length: 13; clone size: many; D gene: TRBD1; V gene: TRBV20-1; J gene: TRBJ1-4; CDR3 protein: CSAPGTGHEKLFF; CDR3 DNA: TGCAGTGCCCCCGGGACAGGGCATGAAAAACTGTTTTTT
CDR3 length: 13; clone size: many; D gene: NA; V gene: TRBV7-9; J gene: TRBJ1-1; CDR3 protein: CASSHSSLPEAFF; CDR3 DNA: TGTGCCAGCAGCCACAGTTCCCTGCCCGAAGCTTTCTTT
CDR3 length: 12; clone size: many; D gene: NA; V gene: TRBV11-2; J gene: TRBJ2-2; CDR3 protein: CASSIPTGELFF; CDR3 DNA: TGTGCCAGCAGTATACCCACCGGGGAGCTGTTTTTT
CDR3 length: 14; clone size: few; D gene: NA; V gene: TRBV4-1; J gene: TRBJ1-2; CDR3 protein: CASSQVWGEYGYTF; CDR3 DNA: TGCGCCAGCAGCCAAGTTTGGGGGGAGTATGGCTACACCTTC